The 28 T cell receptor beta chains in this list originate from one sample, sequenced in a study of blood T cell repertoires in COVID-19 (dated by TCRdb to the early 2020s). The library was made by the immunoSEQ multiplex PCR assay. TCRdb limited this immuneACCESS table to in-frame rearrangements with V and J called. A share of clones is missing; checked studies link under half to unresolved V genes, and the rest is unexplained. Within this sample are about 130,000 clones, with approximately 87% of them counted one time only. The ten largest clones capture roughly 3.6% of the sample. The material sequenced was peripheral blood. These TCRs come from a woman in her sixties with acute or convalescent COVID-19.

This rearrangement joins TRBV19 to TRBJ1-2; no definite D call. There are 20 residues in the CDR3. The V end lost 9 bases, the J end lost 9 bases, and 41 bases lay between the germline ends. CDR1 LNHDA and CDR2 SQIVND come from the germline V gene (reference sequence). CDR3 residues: CARYIGVLKRPTLSVYSYTF. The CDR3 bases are TGTGCCAGGTATATCGGGGTCCTCAAACGACCCACCTTATCGGTGTATAGCTACACCTTC.

CDR3 sequence: CASSPLLPNYGYTF. DNA for the CDR3: TGTGCCAGCAGCCCACTCCTACCCAACTATGGCTACACCTTC. The chain uses TRBV7-9 and TRBJ1-2; D is undetermined. The V gene lost 5 bases and the J gene lost 2 bases, with 12 bases spanning the gap. Germline CDR1 is SEHNR and CDR2 is FQNEAQ (reference sequence). The CDR3 runs to 14 residues.

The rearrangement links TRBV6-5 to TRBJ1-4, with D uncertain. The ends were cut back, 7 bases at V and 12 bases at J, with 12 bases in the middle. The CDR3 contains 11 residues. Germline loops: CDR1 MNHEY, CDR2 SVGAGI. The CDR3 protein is CASTQGRELFF. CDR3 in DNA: TGTGCCAGCACCCAAGGTCGGGAACTGTTTTTT.

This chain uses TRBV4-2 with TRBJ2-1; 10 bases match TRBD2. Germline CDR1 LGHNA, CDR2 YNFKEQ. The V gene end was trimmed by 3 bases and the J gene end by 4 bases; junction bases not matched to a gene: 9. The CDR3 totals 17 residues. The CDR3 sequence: CASSQKVSGRTYNEQFF. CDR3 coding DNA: TGTGCCAGCAGCCAGAAGGTTAGCGGGAGGACTTACAATGAGCAGTTCTTC.

The CDR3 loop is CASRVGGNNQPQHF. CDR3 nucleotide sequence: TGTGCCAGTAGGGTCGGAGGGAACAATCAGCCCCAGCATTTT. The chain uses TRBV19 and TRBJ1-5, with D hard to call. The CDR3 contains 14 residues. Germline V gene sequence: CDR1 LNHDA, CDR2 SQIVND (reference sequence). Between the trimmed V and J ends, which lost 6 bases and 3 bases, there was a span of 12 bases.

CDR3 nucleotides: TGTGCCAGCAGTCCACTTAATGGGGCCAGCTCCTACGAGCAGTACGTC. It yields the protein CASSPLNGASSYEQYV. J is TRBJ2-7 and V is TRBV27; possibly TRBD1 for D (5 bases). The germline V and J ends were trimmed by 5 bases and 0 bases, with 17 bases remaining between them. The germline V gene has CDR1 MNHEY and CDR2 SMNVEV (reference sequence). This CDR3 region has 16 residues.

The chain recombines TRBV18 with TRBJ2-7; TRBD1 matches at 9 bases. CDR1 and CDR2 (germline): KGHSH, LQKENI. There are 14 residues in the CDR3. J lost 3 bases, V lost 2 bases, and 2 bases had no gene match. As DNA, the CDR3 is TGTGCCAGCTCACCAGTGGGACAGGGCTACGAGCAGTACTTC. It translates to CASSPVGQGYEQYF.

This CDR3 reads CASSGTVQNTEAFF. Written as DNA, the CDR3 is TGTGCCAGCTCAGGGACAGTCCAGAACACTGAAGCTTTCTTT. This chain joins TRBV18 and TRBJ1-1, with TRBD1 matching 7 bases. Germline lookup yields CDR1 KGHSH and CDR2 LQKENI. The CDR3 runs to 14 residues. The junction had 4 bases not matched to a gene; V was cut back by 5 bases and J by 1 base.

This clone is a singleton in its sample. The DNA for the CDR3 is TGTGCCAGCAGTTTAGGGGGGTCTGGGGCCAACGTCCTGACTTTC. Translated, it gives CASSLGGSGANVLTF. The J gene is TRBJ2-6, the V gene TRBV28, with a possible D match to TRBD2 (6 bases). Trimming shortened V by 2 bases and J by 1 base, and 6 bases separated the two germline ends. The CDR3 has 15 residues. The germline CDR1 and CDR2 sequences are MDHEN and SYDVKM.

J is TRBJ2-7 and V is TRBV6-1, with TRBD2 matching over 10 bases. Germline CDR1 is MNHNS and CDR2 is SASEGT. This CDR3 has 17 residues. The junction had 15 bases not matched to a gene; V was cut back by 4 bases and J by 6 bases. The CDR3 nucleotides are TGTGCCAGCAGTGCAACCAGGACTAGCGGACTTAGGAGCGAGCAGTACTTC. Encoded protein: CASSATRTSGLRSEQYF.

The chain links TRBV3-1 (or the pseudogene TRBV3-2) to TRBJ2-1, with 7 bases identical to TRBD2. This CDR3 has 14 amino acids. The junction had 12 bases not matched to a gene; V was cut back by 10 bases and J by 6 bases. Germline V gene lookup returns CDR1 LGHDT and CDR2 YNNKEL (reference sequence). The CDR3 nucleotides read TGTGCCACTTCCGAGCGGGGCTTGTTCAATGAGCAGTTCTTC. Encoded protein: CATSERGLFNEQFF.

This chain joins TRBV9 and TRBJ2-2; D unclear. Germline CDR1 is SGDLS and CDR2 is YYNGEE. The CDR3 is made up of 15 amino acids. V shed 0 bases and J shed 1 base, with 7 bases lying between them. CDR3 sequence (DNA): TGTGCCAGCAGCGTAGGTGTCGGGAACACCGGGGAGCTGTTTTTT. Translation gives CASSVGVGNTGELFF.

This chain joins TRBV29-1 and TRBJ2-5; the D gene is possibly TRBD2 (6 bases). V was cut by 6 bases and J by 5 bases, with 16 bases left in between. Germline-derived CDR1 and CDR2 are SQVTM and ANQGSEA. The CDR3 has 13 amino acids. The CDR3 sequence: CSVRLGIGETQYF. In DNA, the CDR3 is TGCAGCGTCCGACTAGGTATAGGGGAGACCCAGTACTTC.

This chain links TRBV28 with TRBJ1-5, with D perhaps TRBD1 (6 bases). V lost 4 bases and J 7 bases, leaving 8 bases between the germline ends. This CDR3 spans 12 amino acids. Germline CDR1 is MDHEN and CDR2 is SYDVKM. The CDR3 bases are TGTGCCAGCAGTTGGGGGCCCCAGCCCCAGCATTTT. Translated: CASSWGPQPQHF.

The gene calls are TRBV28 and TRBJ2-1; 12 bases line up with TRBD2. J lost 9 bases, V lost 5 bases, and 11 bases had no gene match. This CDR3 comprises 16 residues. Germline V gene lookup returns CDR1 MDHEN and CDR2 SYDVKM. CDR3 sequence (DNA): TGTGCCAGCAGTGCCCTAGCGGGAGGGCCTCCGGGTGAGCAGTTCTTC. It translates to CASSALAGGPPGEQFF. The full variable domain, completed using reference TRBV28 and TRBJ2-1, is DVKVTQSSRYLVKRTGEKVFLECVQDMDHENMFWYRQDPGLGLRLIYFSYDVKMKEKGDIPEGYSVSREKKERFSLILESASTNQTSMYLCASSALAGGPPGEQFFGPGTRLTVL.

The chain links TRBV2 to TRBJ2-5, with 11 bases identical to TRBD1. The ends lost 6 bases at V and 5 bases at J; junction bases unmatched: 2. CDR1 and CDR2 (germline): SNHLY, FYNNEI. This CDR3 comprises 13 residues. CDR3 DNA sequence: TGTGCCAGCAGAGGGACAGGGGGGGAGACCCAGTACTTC. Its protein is CASRGTGGETQYF.

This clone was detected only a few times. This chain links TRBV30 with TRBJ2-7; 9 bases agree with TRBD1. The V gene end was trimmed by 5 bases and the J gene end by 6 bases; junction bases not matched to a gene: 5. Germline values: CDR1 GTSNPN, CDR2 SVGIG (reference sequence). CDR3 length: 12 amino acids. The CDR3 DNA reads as TGTGCCTGGGGGGACAGGGTGGGCGAGCAGTACTTC. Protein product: CAWGDRVGEQYF.

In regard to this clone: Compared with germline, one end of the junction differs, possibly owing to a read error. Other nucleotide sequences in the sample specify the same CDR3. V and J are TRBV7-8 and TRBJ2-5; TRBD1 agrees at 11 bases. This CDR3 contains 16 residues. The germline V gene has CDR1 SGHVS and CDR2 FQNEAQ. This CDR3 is CASSFGTGGSGETQYF. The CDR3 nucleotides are TGTGCCAGTAGCTTTGGGACAGGGGGATCGGGAGAGACCCAGTACTTC.

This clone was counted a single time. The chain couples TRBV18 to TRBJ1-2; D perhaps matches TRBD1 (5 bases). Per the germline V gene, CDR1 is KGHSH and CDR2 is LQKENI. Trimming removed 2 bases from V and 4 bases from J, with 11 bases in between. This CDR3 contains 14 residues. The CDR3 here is CASSPNRQSYGYTF. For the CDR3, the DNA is TGTGCCAGCTCACCAAATAGACAGTCCTATGGCTACACCTTC.

The CDR3 DNA follows: TGTGCCAGCAGGATAAACAGGGATGAGAACACTGAAGCTTTCTTT. Amino acids: CASRINRDENTEAFF. The genes are TRBV6-5 and TRBJ1-1; D might be TRBD1 (6 bases). This CDR3 contains 15 residues. Trimming removed 6 bases from V and 1 base from J, with 15 bases in between. Germline values: CDR1 MNHEY, CDR2 SVGAGI.

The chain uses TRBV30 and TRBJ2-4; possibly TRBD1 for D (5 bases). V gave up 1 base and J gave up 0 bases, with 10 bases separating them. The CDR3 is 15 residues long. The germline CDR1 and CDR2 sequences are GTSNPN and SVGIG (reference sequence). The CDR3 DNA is TGTGCCTGGAGTGACACAAGGGGAGCCAAAAACATTCAGTACTTC. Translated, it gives CAWSDTRGAKNIQYF.

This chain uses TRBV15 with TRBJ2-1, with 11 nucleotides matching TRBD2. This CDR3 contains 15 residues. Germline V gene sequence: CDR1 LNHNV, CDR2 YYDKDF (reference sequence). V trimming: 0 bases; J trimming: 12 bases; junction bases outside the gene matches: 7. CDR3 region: CATSRDFSGRAAQFF. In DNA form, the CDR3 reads TGTGCCACCAGCAGAGATTTTAGCGGGAGGGCCGCGCAGTTCTTC.

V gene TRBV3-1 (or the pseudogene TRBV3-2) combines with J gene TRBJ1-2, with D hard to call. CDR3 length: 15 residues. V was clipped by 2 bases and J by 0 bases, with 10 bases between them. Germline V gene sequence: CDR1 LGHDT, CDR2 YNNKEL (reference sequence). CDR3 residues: CASSQSWTANYGYTF. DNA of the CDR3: TGTGCCAGCAGCCAATCCTGGACTGCTAACTATGGCTACACCTTC.

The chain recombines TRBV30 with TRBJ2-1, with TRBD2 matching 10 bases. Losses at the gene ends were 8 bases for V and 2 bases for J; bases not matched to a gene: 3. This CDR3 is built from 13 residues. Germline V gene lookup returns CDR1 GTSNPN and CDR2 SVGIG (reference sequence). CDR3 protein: CAATSGAYNEQFF. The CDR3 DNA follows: TGTGCCGCCACTAGCGGGGCCTACAATGAGCAGTTCTTC.

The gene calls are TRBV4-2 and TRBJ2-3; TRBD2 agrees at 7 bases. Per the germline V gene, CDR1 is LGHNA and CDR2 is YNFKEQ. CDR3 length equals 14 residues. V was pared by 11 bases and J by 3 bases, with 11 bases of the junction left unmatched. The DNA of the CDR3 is TGTGCCTCTAAAGGCGGGAGTACTACAGATACGCAGTATTTT. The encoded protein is CASKGGSTTDTQYF.

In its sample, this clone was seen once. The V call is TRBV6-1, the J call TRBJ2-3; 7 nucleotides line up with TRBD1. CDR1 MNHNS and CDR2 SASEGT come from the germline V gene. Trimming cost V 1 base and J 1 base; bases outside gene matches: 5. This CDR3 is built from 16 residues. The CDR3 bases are TGTGCCAGCAGTGAAGTTGGAACAGGGGGCACAGATACGCAGTATTTT. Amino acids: CASSEVGTGGTDTQYF.

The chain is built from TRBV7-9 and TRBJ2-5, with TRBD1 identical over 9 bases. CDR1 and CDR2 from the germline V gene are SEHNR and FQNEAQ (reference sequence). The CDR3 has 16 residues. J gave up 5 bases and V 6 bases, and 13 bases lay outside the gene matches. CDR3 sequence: CASRPYSGQGPETQYF. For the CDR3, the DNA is TGTGCCAGCAGGCCTTACTCGGGACAGGGTCCCGAGACCCAGTACTTC.

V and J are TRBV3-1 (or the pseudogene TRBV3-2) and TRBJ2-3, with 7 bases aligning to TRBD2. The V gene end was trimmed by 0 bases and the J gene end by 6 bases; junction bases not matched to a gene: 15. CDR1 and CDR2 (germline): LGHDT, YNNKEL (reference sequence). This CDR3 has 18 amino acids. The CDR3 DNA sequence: TGTGCCAGCAGCCAAGATCTGGCTCCTAGCGGCGCAGCGGATACGCAGTATTTT. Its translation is CASSQDLAPSGAADTQYF.